This is a list of T cell receptor beta chains from one sample in a study of T cells after yellow fever vaccination. A single record per CDR3 protein comes from TCRdb applying MiXCR to the 5' RACE reads. The sample holds under 350,000 distinct CDR3 sequences, 4.1% seen once. This sample comprised PBMCs, obtained 5 days after the yellow fever booster vaccination. These receptors originate from a man younger than 35 who received the YFV17D yellow fever vaccine. Both conserved end residues are part of each CDR3. The D gene is left open where the match is weak. Clone size is given for some rows only: seen once, a few or many times, or a class if the clone is expanded.

>TRBJ2-7|TRBV12-3/TRBV12-4|few|.
TGTGCCAGCACCAATGGACAGTTCTACGAGCAGTACTTC
CASTNGQFYEQYF
>TRBJ1-5|TRBV28|few|.
TGTGCCAGCAGTTTACCGACTCCAGGGGTGATCGATAGCAATCAGCCCCAGCATTTT
CASSLPTPGVIDSNQPQHF
>TRBJ1-4|TRBV7-8|few|.
TGTGCCAGCAGCTTAGCCAGGGCTGGGGAAAAACTGTTTTTT
CASSLARAGEKLFF
>TRBJ2-5|TRBV3-1|.|TRBD2
TGTGCCAGCATCCTCAGTGATAGCGGGGGGGAGACCCAGTACTTC
CASILSDSGGETQYF
>TRBJ1-1|TRBV20-1|few|.
TGCAGTGCCGCCACCCACAGGGAGACTGAAGCTTTCTTT
CSAATHRETEAFF
>TRBJ2-4|TRBV4-3|few|.
TGCGCCAGCAGCCGGGGGTGGGGCCTAGCCAAAAACATTCAGTACTTC
CASSRGWGLAKNIQYF
>TRBJ2-4|TRBV29-1|many|.
TGCAGCGTTGAAGATCCCAGGGGGACTCCCGCGTACTTC
CSVEDPRGTPAYF
>TRBJ1-2|TRBV12-3/TRBV12-4|.|.
TGTGCCAGCAGTTTAGGAACGGGAGTTGGCTATGGCTACACCTTC
CASSLGTGVGYGYTF
>TRBJ2-1|TRBV2|few|.
TGTGCCAGCAGGTATCACAATGAGCAGTTCTTC
CASRYHNEQFF
>TRBJ1-2|TRBV18|few|TRBD1
TGTGCCAGCTCTGGGACAGGGTCGACTAACTATGGCTACACCTTC
CASSGTGSTNYGYTF
>TRBJ1-1|TRBV29-1|many|.
TGCAGCGTCGGCGATCCATGGAACACTGAAGCTTTCTTT
CSVGDPWNTEAFF
>TRBJ2-1|TRBV7-6|few|TRBD1
TGTGCCAGCAGCCCTCCCCGGGACAGGGGGAATGAGCAGTTCTTC
CASSPPRDRGNEQFF
>TRBJ2-1|TRBV7-6|.|.
TGTGCCAGCAGCTTAGCGGACGGGAATTGGAATGAGCAGTTCTTC
CASSLADGNWNEQFF
>TRBJ1-3|TRBV7-3|.|.
TGTGCCAGCAGCTTTAGGGGTCCCGGGGCCGCCTCTGGAAACACCATATATTTT
CASSFRGPGAASGNTIYF
>TRBJ2-5|TRBV7-2|few|.
TGTGCCAGCAGCACAGGGCGAGAGACCCAGTACTTC
CASSTGRETQYF
>TRBJ2-2|TRBV30|.|.
TGTGCCTGGAGTGTCCAGGGAGCGAACACCGGGGAGCTGTTTTTT
CAWSVQGANTGELFF
>TRBJ2-2|TRBV11-2|.|.
TGTGCCAGCAGCTTATTCGCCGGGGAGCTGTTTTTT
CASSLFAGELFF
>TRBJ2-2|TRBV3-1|few|.
TGTGCCAGCAGCCAACCTAAAGGAACAGACACCGGGGAGCTGTTTTTT
CASSQPKGTDTGELFF
>TRBJ1-5|TRBV9|few|.
TGTGCCAGCAGCGTAGCGGCGGATAGCAATCAGCCCCAGCATTTT
CASSVAADSNQPQHF
>TRBJ2-3|TRBV5-1|many|TRBD1
TGCGCCAGCAGCCCCGGGACAGGGGGGACAGATACGCAGTATTTT
CASSPGTGGTDTQYF
>TRBJ2-7|TRBV7-2|.|.
TGTGCCAGCAAAATAGGGGGGAGCGACGAGCAGTACTTC
CASKIGGSDEQYF
>TRBJ2-1|TRBV7-3|many|.
TGTGCCAGCAGCTTCTCCGGGACAAGGGGGTTGAATGAGCAGTTCTTC
CASSFSGTRGLNEQFF
>TRBJ2-2|TRBV11-3|few|.
TGTGCCAGCAGCCCGCCGGGTAGAAATAACACCGGGGAGCTGTTTTTT
CASSPPGRNNTGELFF
>TRBJ1-2|TRBV20-1|.|.
TGCAGTGCTAGAGATAGGGGAGGCTACACCTTC
CSARDRGGYTF
>TRBJ2-4|TRBV7-2|many|TRBD2
TGTGCCAGCAGCTATTCCGGGACTAGCGGGATTGCTTTAAACATTCAGTACTTC
CASSYSGTSGIALNIQYF
>TRBJ2-5|TRBV5-6|few|TRBD2
TGTGCCAGCAGCTTCTACCTAGCGGGGGTGACCGAGACCCAGTACTTC
CASSFYLAGVTETQYF
>TRBJ1-2|TRBV30|few|.
TGTGCCTGGAGTAGGGATAGCGCGTGGGGCTACACCTTC
CAWSRDSAWGYTF
>TRBJ2-5|TRBV15|few|.
TGTGCCACCAGCAGGACACCGCGGGGCCAGGTCCAGTACTTC
CATSRTPRGQVQYF
>TRBJ2-3|TRBV29-1|many|.
TGCAGCGTTGAACTCAGGGGGAGGGGAGATACGCAGTATTTT
CSVELRGRGDTQYF
>TRBJ2-1|TRBV5-1|few|TRBD1
TGCGCCAGCAGCTTGTTGGGCAGGGGGTCGGTATCGACGTCCTACAATGAGCAGTTCTTC
CASSLLGRGSVSTSYNEQFF
>TRBJ2-5|TRBV4-1|.|TRBD2
TGCGCCAGCAGCCGACTATCGGGGGGGCCCCAAGAGACCCAGTACTTC
CASSRLSGGPQETQYF
>TRBJ1-5|TRBV20-1|few|.
TGCAGTGCCCGCCCGTTGGGGAATAGCAATCAGCCCCAGCATTTT
CSARPLGNSNQPQHF
>TRBJ2-5|TRBV5-1|.|.
TGCGCCAGCAGCTTGGCCGGGACGGAGACCCAGTACTTC
CASSLAGTETQYF
>TRBJ1-2|TRBV7-2|few|.
TGTGCCAGCAGCTTACAGGCCCACTATGGCTACACCTTC
CASSLQAHYGYTF
>TRBJ2-7|TRBV2|.|TRBD1
TGTGCCAGCAGTGAATGGTACCCCGGACAGGGGAATGACTACGAGCAGTACTTC
CASSEWYPGQGNDYEQYF
>TRBJ1-6|TRBV7-2|few|.
TGTGCCAGCAGCCTTAGGAGGTGGTCATCGTCACCCCTCCACTTT
CASSLRRWSSSPLHF
>TRBJ1-5|TRBV7-2|.|.
TGTGCCAGCAGCTTTCTGGCATTGGATCAGCCCCAGCATTTT
CASSFLALDQPQHF
>TRBJ2-4|TRBV7-2|.|.
TGTGCCAGCAGCTCCGATGAGGGTTATGCCAAAAACATTCAGTACTTC
CASSSDEGYAKNIQYF
>TRBJ2-1|TRBV4-3|few|.
TGCGCCAGCAGCCAAGCAGCGGCCGGAGGCCACAATGAGCAGTTCTTC
CASSQAAAGGHNEQFF
>TRBJ1-1|TRBV30|.|.
TGTGCCTGGAGTTCGGGGTTGAACACTGAAGCTTTCTTT
CAWSSGLNTEAFF